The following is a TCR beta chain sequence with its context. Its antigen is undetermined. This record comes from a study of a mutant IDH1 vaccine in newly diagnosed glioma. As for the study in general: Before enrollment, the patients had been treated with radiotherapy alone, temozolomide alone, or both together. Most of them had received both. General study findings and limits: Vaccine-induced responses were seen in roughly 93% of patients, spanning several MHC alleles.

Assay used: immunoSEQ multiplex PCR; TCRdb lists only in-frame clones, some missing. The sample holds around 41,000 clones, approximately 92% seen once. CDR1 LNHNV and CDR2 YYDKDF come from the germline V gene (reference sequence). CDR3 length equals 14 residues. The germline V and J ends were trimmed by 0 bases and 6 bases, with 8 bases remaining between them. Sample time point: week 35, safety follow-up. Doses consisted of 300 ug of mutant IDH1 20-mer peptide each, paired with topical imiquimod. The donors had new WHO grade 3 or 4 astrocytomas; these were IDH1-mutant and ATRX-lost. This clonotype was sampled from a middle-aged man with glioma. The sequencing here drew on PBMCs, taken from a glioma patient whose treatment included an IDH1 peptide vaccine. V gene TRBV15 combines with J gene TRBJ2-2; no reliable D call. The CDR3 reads CATSRDPGSGELFF. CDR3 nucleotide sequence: TGTGCCACCAGCAGAGATCCGGGTTCCGGGGAGCTGTTTTTT.